This passage covers 15 T cell receptor beta chains from one sample sequenced in a study of shared clonotypes between healthy human individuals. Profiling relied on immunoSEQ multiplex PCR, and the TCRdb table lists in-frame clones only, not all of them. The table records 1,100,000 or so clones, roughly 74% of them present only once. The specimen sequenced was memory CD4+ T cells from PBMCs. This sample's subset: CD45RA-negative fraction. Receptors originate from a man younger than 35 in good health. Some clones in this sample may be carry-over from other donors' samples.

The chain links TRBV18 to TRBJ1-3; TRBD1 is a possible D gene (5 bases). With 5 bases removed from V and 2 bases from J, the gap between germline ends came to 13 bases. The germline V gene encodes CDR1 KGHSH and CDR2 LQKENI. The CDR3 runs 15 residues. The CDR3 is CASSWGLDTGNTIYF. CDR3 in DNA: TGTGCCAGCTCATGGGGACTCGATACTGGAAACACCATATATTTT.

The CDR3: CATRIHSGTHEQFF. The CDR3 DNA reads as TGCGCCACTCGAATCCATAGCGGGACCCATGAGCAGTTCTTC. V usage is TRBV5-1 and J usage is TRBJ2-1; 8 bases fit TRBD2. The V segment lost 9 bases and the J segment 8 bases; nucleotides outside the gene matches: 13. The CDR3 has 14 residues. The V gene's germline CDR1 is SGHRS and CDR2 YFSETQ.

This chain links TRBV5-1 with TRBJ2-1, with D perhaps matching TRBD2 (6 bases). Germline V gene sequence: CDR1 SGHRS, CDR2 YFSETQ. The CDR3 covers 16 residues. Trimming shortened V by 0 bases and J by 11 bases, and 21 bases separated the two germline ends. CDR3 sequence: CASSLGGTGPRIQQFF. The CDR3, as DNA: TGCGCCAGCAGCTTGGGAGGGACTGGGCCCAGGATACAGCAGTTCTTC.

This rearrangement joins TRBV5-8 to TRBJ1-1; D is uncertain. The V and J ends lost 2 bases and 8 bases respectively, with 13 bases between them. Germline values: CDR1 SGHTS, CDR2 YDEGEE. The CDR3 totals 13 residues. CDR3 region: CASSFVSGREAFF. The CDR3 DNA reads as TGTGCCAGCAGCTTCGTGTCGGGTAGGGAAGCTTTCTTT.

This clone was counted a few times. The V and J genes are TRBV18 and TRBJ1-1; a possible D gene is TRBD1 (6 bases). The CDR3 contains 12 residues. The V and J ends lost 3 bases and 7 bases respectively, with 9 bases between them. Germline V CDR1 and CDR2: KGHSH, LQKENI. The CDR3 bases are TGTGCCAGCTCACCCGGGACACATGAAGCTTTCTTT. This gives the protein CASSPGTHEAFF.

The gene calls are TRBV9 and TRBJ2-7; either TRBD1 or TRBD2 may fit D (5 bases each). The V end was cut by 2 bases, the J end by 9 bases, with 15 bases between. Germline loops: CDR1 SGDLS, CDR2 YYNGEE. The CDR3 length is 13 residues. This CDR3 is CASSVGRVGGQYF. In nucleotides, the CDR3 is TGTGCCAGCAGCGTCGGCAGGGTAGGAGGGCAGTACTTC.

The chain combines TRBV12-5 with TRBJ2-5; 7 nucleotides align to TRBD1. V dropped 6 bases and J dropped 4; count of bases not matched to a gene: 8. In germline, CDR1 is LGHNT, CDR2 FRNRAP. CDR3 size: 14 residues. CDR3 coding DNA: TGTGCTAGTGGGTCCGGGACAGCGCGAGAGACCCAGTACTTC. Protein product: CASGSGTARETQYF.

About this clone itself: Within the sample, other DNA sequences also encode this same CDR3. V gene TRBV18 combines with J gene TRBJ1-1, with 8 nucleotides matching TRBD1. Germline lookup yields CDR1 KGHSH and CDR2 LQKENI. V lost 4 bases to trimming and J lost 1 base; unmatched junction nucleotides: 2. The CDR3 runs to 14 residues. The CDR3 reads CASSLGQGNTEAFF. The CDR3 DNA is TGTGCCAGCTCACTTGGACAGGGGAACACTGAAGCTTTCTTT.

This clone was observed a handful of times. The rearrangement links TRBV2 to TRBJ1-5; possibly TRBD1 for D (6 bases). Germline CDR1 and CDR2: SNHLY and FYNNEI. Trimming left V 1 base short and J 7 bases short, with 11 bases between. The CDR3 runs 14 residues. The CDR3, as DNA: TGTGCCAGCAGTGAAGACAGGGCATGGCAGCCCCAGCATTTT. Its translation: CASSEDRAWQPQHF.

The V gene is TRBV28, the J gene TRBJ2-7; D gene ambiguous. The CDR3 is made up of 11 amino acids. The V gene lost 10 bases and the J gene lost 4 bases, with 11 bases spanning the gap. CDR1 MDHEN and CDR2 SYDVKM come from the germline V gene. This CDR3 reads CATNRGYEQYF. In DNA, the CDR3 is TGTGCCACCAACCGTGGGTACGAGCAGTACTTC.

The chain has TRBV5-1 and TRBJ1-3; D is ambiguous. This CDR3 spans 16 amino acids. The V and J ends lost 0 bases and 0 bases respectively, with 10 bases between them. Per germline, CDR1 SGHRS and CDR2 YFSETQ. The CDR3 reads CASSLAVQSSGNTIYF. For the CDR3, the DNA is TGCGCCAGCAGCTTGGCCGTCCAGAGCTCTGGAAACACCATATATTTT.

V and J are TRBV28 and TRBJ2-7; tentative D call: TRBD1 (6 bases). The germline V gene has CDR1 MDHEN and CDR2 SYDVKM. CDR3 length: 13 amino acids. V was cut by 1 base and J by 6 bases, with 10 bases left in between. The CDR3 nucleotides are TGTGCCAGCAGTTTATTAGGCAGGGGCGAGCAGTACTTC. It yields the protein CASSLLGRGEQYF.

The chain combines TRBV7-3 with TRBJ2-5, with 8 bases identical to TRBD2. CDR3 size: 16 residues. Germline CDR1 SGHTA, CDR2 FQGTGA. With V trimmed by 5 bases and J by 4 bases, 12 bases remained unmatched. The DNA for the CDR3 is TGTGCCAGCAGCCCCGCCGCAGCGGGAGTGCGAGAGACCCAGTACTTC. Protein sequence: CASSPAAAGVRETQYF.

V is TRBV6-1 and J is TRBJ2-1; D not resolved. The CDR3 loop spans 15 amino acids. The ends were cut back, 4 bases at V and 4 bases at J, with 14 bases in the middle. Looked up from germline, CDR1 is MNHNS and CDR2 is SASEGT. The CDR3 DNA is TGTGCCAGCAGTGTGGAAGGGCTCGGATACAATGAGCAGTTCTTC. Translated, it gives CASSVEGLGYNEQFF.

The chain joins TRBV6-6 to TRBJ2-5; D remains ambiguous. Germline-derived CDR1 and CDR2 are MNHNY and SVGAGI (reference sequence). The V end lost 6 bases, the J end lost 1 base, and 18 bases lay between the germline ends. The CDR3 covers 16 residues. The CDR3 region is CASSGRQALRQETQYF. CDR3 coding DNA: TGTGCCAGCAGCGGCCGCCAAGCGCTACGCCAAGAGACCCAGTACTTC.